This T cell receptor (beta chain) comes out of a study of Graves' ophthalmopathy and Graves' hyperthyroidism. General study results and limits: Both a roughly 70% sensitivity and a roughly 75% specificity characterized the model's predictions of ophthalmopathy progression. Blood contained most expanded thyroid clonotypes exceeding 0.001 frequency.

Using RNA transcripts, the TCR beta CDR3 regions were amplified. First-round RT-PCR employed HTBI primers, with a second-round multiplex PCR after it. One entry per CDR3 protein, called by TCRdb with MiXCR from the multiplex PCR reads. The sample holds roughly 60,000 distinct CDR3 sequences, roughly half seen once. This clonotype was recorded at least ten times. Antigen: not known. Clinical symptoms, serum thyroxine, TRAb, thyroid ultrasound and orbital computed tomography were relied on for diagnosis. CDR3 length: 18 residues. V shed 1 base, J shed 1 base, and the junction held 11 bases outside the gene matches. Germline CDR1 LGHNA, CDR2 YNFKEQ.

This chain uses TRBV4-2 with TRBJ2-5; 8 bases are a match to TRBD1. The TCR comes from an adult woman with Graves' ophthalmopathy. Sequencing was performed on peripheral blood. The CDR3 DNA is TGTGCCAGCAGCCAAGCCCTCGCCGGGACAGGATTCCAAGAGACCCAGTACTTC. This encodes CASSQALAGTGFQETQYF.